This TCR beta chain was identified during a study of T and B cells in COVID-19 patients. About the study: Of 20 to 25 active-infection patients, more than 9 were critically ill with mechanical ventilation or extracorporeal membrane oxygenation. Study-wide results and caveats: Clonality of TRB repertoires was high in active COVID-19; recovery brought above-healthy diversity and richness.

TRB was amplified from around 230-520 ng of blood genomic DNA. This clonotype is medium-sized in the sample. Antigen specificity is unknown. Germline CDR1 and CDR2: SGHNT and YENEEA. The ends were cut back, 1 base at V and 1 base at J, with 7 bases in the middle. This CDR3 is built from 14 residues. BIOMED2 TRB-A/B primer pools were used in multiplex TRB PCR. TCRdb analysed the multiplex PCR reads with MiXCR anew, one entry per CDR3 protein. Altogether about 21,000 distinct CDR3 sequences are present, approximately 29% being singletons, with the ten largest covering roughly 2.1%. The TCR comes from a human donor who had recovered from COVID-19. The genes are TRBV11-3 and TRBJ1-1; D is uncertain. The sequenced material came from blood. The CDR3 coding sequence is TGTGCCAGCAGCTTAGGGGCAGGGAACACTGAAGCTTTCTTT. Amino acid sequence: CASSLGAGNTEAFF.